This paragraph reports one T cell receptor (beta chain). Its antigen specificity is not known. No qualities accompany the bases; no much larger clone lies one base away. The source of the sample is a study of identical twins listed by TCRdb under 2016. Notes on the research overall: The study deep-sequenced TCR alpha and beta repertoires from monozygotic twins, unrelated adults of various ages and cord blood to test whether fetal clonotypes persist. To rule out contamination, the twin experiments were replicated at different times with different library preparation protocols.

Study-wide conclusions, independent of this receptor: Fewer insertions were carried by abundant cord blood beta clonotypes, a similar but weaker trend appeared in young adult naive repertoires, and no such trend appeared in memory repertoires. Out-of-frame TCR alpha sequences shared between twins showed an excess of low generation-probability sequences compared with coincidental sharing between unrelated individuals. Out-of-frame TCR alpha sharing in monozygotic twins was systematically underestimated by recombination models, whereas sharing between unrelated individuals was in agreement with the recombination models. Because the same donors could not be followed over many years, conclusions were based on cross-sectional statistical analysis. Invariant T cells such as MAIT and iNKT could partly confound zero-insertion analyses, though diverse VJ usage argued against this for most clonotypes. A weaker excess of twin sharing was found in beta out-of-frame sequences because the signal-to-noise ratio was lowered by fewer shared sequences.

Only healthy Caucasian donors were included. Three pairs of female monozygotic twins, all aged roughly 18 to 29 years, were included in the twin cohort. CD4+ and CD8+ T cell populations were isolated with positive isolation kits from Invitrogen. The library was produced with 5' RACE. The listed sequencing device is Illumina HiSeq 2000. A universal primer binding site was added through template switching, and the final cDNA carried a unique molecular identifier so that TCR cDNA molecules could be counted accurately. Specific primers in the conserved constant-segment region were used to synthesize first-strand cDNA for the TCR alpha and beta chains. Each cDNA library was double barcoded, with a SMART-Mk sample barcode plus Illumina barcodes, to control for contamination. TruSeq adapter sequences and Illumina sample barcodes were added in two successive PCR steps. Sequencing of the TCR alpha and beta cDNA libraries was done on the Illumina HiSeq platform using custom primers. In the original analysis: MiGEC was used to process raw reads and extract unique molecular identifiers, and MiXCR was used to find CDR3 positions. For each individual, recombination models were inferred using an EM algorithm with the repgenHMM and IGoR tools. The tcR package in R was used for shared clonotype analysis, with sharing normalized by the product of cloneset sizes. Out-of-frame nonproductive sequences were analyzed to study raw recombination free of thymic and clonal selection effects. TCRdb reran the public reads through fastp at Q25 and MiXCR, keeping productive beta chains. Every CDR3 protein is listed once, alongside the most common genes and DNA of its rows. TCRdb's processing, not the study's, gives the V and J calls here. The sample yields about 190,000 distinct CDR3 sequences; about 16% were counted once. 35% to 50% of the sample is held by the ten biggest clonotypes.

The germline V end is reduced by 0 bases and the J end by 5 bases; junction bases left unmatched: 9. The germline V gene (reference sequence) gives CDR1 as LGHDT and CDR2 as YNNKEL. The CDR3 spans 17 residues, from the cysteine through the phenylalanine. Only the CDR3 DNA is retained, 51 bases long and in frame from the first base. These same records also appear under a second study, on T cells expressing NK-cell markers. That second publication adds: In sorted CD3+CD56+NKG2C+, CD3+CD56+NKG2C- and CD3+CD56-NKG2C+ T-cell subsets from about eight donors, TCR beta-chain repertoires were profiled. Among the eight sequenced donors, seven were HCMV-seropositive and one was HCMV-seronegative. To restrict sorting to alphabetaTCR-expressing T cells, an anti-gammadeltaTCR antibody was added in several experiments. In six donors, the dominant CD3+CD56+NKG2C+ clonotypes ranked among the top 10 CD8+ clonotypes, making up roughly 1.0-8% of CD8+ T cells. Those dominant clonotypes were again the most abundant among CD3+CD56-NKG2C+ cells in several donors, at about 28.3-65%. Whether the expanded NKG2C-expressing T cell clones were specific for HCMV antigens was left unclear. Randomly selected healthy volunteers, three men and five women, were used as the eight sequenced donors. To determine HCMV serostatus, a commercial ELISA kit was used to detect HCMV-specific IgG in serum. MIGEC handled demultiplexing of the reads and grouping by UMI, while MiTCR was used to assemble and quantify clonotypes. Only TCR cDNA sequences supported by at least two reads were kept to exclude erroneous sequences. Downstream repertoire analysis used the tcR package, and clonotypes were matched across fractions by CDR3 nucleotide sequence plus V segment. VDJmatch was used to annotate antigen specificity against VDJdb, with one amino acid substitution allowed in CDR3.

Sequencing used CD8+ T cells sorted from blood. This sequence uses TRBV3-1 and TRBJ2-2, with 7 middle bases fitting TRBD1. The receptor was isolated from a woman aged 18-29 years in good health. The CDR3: CASSQDQGGWSTGELFF. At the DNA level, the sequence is TGTGCCAGCAGCCAAGATCAAGGGGGCTGGTCTACCGGGGAGCTGTTTTTT. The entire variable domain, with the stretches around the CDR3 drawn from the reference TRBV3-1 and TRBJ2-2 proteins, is DTAVSQTPKYLVTQMGNDKSIKCEQNLGHDTMYWYKQDSKKFLKIMFSYNNKELIINETVPNRFSPKSPDKAHLNLHINSLELGDSAVYFCASSQDQGGWSTGELFFGEGSRLTVL.